This T cell receptor beta chain is drawn from a study of blood T cells in healthy people across ages. Note on this clonotype: The antigen is unknown.

The germline CDR1 and CDR2 sequences are SGHRS and YFSETQ. With 4 bases removed from V and 6 bases from J, the gap between germline ends came to 17 bases. The CDR3 length is 15 residues. A second PCR of 7 to 11 cycles used a sample-barcoded 5' primer and a J-beta primer mix. TCRdb reanalysed the 5' RACE reads using MiXCR and keeps one entry per CDR3 protein. The table lists some 1.4 million distinct CDR3 sequences, 42% of them singletons. Study-wide results and limits: Greater diversity and more naive CD4+ cells were seen in long-lived donors than in aged donors. Underestimates were what the diversity estimates from one million T cells were considered to be.

The TCR originated in a woman aged 18-29 years in good health. Sequencing used blood. The chain joins TRBV5-1 to TRBJ1-5; D might be TRBD1 (5 bases). CDR3: CASSEQGYGAQPQHF. In DNA, the CDR3 is TGCGCCAGCAGCGAGCAAGGGTATGGGGCTCAGCCCCAGCATTTT. The complete variable domain, with remaining parts taken from reference TRBV5-1 and TRBJ1-5, reads KAGVTQTPRYLIKTRGQQVTLSCSPISGHRSVSWYQQTPGQGLQFLFEYFSETQRNKGNFPGRFSGRQFSNSRSEMNVSTLELGDSALYLCASSEQGYGAQPQHFGDGTRLSIL.